This T cell receptor beta chain was sequenced during a study of vaccination and CD4 T cells after COVID-19. This clonotype was counted only a few times. The target antigen is unknown. Sample treatment: roughly 11-day PBMC culture with coronavirus spike peptide pools or control peptides (ViraFEST assay). PCR-confirmed positives ranged from March to December 2020, preceding US Alpha, Beta and Delta variants. Oncomine TCR Beta short-read sequencing was applied to DNA from cultured CD4+ T cells. TCRdb passed the PCR reads through MiXCR, listing each CDR3 protein once. The data contain thousands of distinct CDR3 sequences, less than 25% of them singletons. CDR3 length: 15 residues. Between the trimmed V and J ends, which lost 1 base and 0 bases, there was a span of 7 bases.

The clonotype comes from a human donor who had recovered from COVID-19. V and J are TRBV12-3 or TRBV12-4 and TRBJ1-5, with D uncertain. This material consisted of CD4+ T cells from blood, cultured in vitro, taken after SARS-CoV-2 vaccination. CDR3: CASSLGVGSNQPQHF. CDR3 nucleotide sequence: TGTGCCAGCAGTTTAGGGGTAGGTAGCAATCAGCCCCAGCATTTT.